This T cell receptor (beta chain) is from a study of shared clonotypes between healthy human individuals. Study details: Each donor's CD4 naive and CD4 memory cells filled three plates apiece, CD8 naive two, and CD8 memory one. Study results and caveats: Clonotype sharing among donors was thought likely to change with sequencing depth. Larger estimated richness was generally seen in naive subsets than in memory subsets.

Under the authors' procedure: ImmunoSEQ output held junction-only sequences without quality scores, so filtering differed. Sequencing used immunoSEQ multiplex PCR; TCRdb keeps in-frame clones, though not all of them. The V and J calls and clone size were taken over from that table, and D and trimming were inferred from the DNA. The repertoire holds some 580,000 clones, about 98% seen once, with approximately 0.3% in the top ten. As concerns this clone: Its target is not known.

Germline V gene data show CDR1 as MDHEN and CDR2 as SYDVKM. The CDR3 runs to 13 residues. Trimming cost V 4 bases and J 10 bases, with 17 bases left between them. Naive CD8 cells were CD45RO-negative, positively selected for CCR7, excluding terminally differentiated effector memory CD45RA+ cells. This receptor was taken from a man aged 25-45 years in good health. This rearrangement joins TRBV28 to TRBJ2-7; the D gene could be TRBD1 or TRBD2 (5 bases each). Sequenced material: naive CD8+ T cells sorted from blood. DNA for the CDR3: TGTGCCAGCAGTTCCCGAGGGGCGGAGCATCAGTACTTC. Translation: CASSSRGAEHQYF.